This is a list of T cell receptor beta chains from one sample in a study of T cells in Graves' hyperthyroidism and ophthalmopathy. A single record per CDR3 protein comes from TCRdb applying MiXCR to the multiplex PCR reads. The sample includes approximately 370,000 distinct CDR3 sequences, under 15% of them seen just once. The sample was blood. These TCRs come from a woman between 25 and 40 years old with Graves' hyperthyroidism. CDR3s include the opening cysteine and the closing phenylalanine or tryptophan. The D gene is left open where the match is weak. Not all rows give a size; the values are once, few, many and, for expanded clones, a class.

>TRBJ2-7|TRBV7-2|.|many
CASRIHIQGPDYEQYF
TGTGCCAGCAGGATCCATATACAGGGTCCCGACTACGAGCAGTACTTC
>TRBJ2-7|TRBV10-3|.|.
CAISELFQGVSYEQYF
TGTGCCATCAGTGAGTTGTTTCAGGGTGTCTCCTACGAGCAGTACTTC
>TRBJ2-5|TRBV28|.|many
CASSLGVRETQYF
TGTGCCAGCAGTTTGGGGGTGAGGGAGACCCAGTACTTC
>TRBJ2-1|TRBV7-9|.|.
CASSPEGGRSYNEQFF
TGTGCCAGCAGCCCTGAGGGCGGACGCTCCTACAATGAGCAGTTCTTC
>TRBJ1-4|TRBV3-1|.|.
CASSPGQINEKLFF
TGTGCCAGCAGCCCCGGACAGATTAATGAAAAACTGTTTTTT
>TRBJ2-5|TRBV2|.|.
CASSDSPTKRTQYF
TGTGCCAGCAGTGACAGCCCGACCAAGCGGACCCAGTACTTC
>TRBJ1-3|TRBV30|.|.
CAWSFDRPSGNTIYF
TGTGCCTGGAGCTTCGACAGGCCCTCTGGAAACACCATATATTTT
>TRBJ2-7|TRBV15|.|many
CATSSVAVGSYEQYF
TGTGCCACCAGCAGCGTAGCGGTAGGGTCCTACGAGCAGTACTTC
>TRBJ2-7|TRBV6-6|.|many
CASSYALGGSTPYEQYF
TGTGCCAGCAGTTACGCCCTAGGGGGATCTACCCCCTACGAGCAGTACTTC
>TRBJ2-2|TRBV18|TRBD2|many
CASSPGLENGELFF
TGTGCCAGCTCTCCGGGACTAGAAAACGGGGAGCTGTTTTTT
>TRBJ1-6|TRBV30|TRBD1|once
CAWKTGTGFPLHF
TGTGCCTGGAAGACCGGGACAGGGTTTCCCCTCCACTTT
>TRBJ2-2|TRBV24-1|TRBD1|few
CATSDSDRRPTGELFF
TGTGCCACCAGTGATTCGGACAGGAGACCCACCGGGGAGCTGTTTTTT
>TRBJ2-1|TRBV29-1|.|.
CSATAGTYNEQFF
TGCAGCGCCACGGCAGGGACCTACAATGAGCAGTTCTTC
>TRBJ2-2|TRBV5-1|TRBD1|.
CASRPGTGSTGELFF
TGCGCCAGCAGACCCGGGACAGGGTCCACCGGGGAGCTGTTTTTT
>TRBJ1-1|TRBV28|.|.
CASLLTGPTEAFF
TGTGCCAGCTTACTCACAGGGCCGACTGAAGCTTTCTTT
>TRBJ2-7|TRBV6-1|TRBD1|many
CASRRQGAEPSSYEQYF
TGTGCCAGCAGGAGACAGGGGGCAGAGCCCTCCTCCTACGAGCAGTACTTC
>TRBJ1-6|TRBV9|.|once
CASSADRHNSPLHF
TGTGCCAGCAGCGCCGACAGGCATAATTCACCCCTCCACTTT
>TRBJ2-7|TRBV27|TRBD2|few
CASSLSLAGVHEQYF
TGTGCCAGCAGTTTATCGCTAGCGGGAGTCCACGAGCAGTACTTC
>TRBJ2-7|TRBV30|TRBD2|many
CAWSVTGGYYEQYF
TGTGCCTGGAGTGTAACGGGAGGCTACTACGAGCAGTACTTC
>TRBJ2-7|TRBV20-1|.|many
CSARGLQNSYEQYF
TGCAGTGCTAGAGGGCTACAGAATAGCTACGAGCAGTACTTC
>TRBJ2-1|TRBV5-1|TRBD2|few
CASSAGLAGTYNEQFF
TGCGCCAGCAGCGCCGGACTAGCGGGCACTTACAATGAGCAGTTCTTC
>TRBJ2-5|TRBV7-8|.|.
CASSLIWGAEETQYF
TGTGCCAGCAGCCTGATTTGGGGTGCGGAAGAGACCCAGTACTTC
>TRBJ1-1|TRBV20-1|.|many
CSAKEGADTEAFF
TGCAGTGCTAAGGAGGGAGCGGACACTGAAGCTTTCTTT
>TRBJ1-2|TRBV19|TRBD1|.
CASSSPPGTGVNYGYTF
TGTGCCAGTAGTAGTCCTCCCGGGACAGGAGTTAACTATGGCTACACCTTC
>TRBJ1-1|TRBV5-1|.|few
CASSLVLAQGVTEAFF
TGCGCCAGCAGCTTGGTGTTGGCGCAGGGCGTCACTGAAGCTTTCTTT
>TRBJ2-5|TRBV28|TRBD1|many
CASSLSGGGTQYF
TGTGCCAGCAGTTTATCAGGGGGCGGGACCCAGTACTTC
>TRBJ1-5|TRBV20-1|.|.
CSARDEGPQPQHF
TGCAGTGCTAGAGATGAGGGGCCACAGCCCCAGCATTTT
>TRBJ1-1|TRBV6-5|.|.
CASSDSPGARFTEAFF
TGTGCCAGCAGTGACTCGCCGGGGGCGCGATTTACTGAAGCTTTCTTT
>TRBJ2-2|TRBV6-1|.|many
CASTPPGGNTGELFF
TGTGCCAGCACCCCACCCGGGGGGAACACCGGGGAGCTGTTTTTT
>TRBJ2-3|TRBV5-1|TRBD2|few
CASSNVAGGVSTDTQYF
TGCGCCAGCAGTAATGTAGCGGGAGGGGTTAGCACAGATACGCAGTATTTT
>TRBJ2-1|TRBV2|TRBD2|many
CASSERLAGWDDNEQFF
TGTGCCAGCAGTGAACGGCTAGCGGGATGGGACGACAATGAGCAGTTCTTC
>TRBJ2-7|TRBV28|TRBD2|.
CASRIFGTSGRYEQYF
TGTGCCAGCAGAATATTCGGGACTAGCGGGAGATACGAGCAGTACTTC
>TRBJ2-1|TRBV20-1|TRBD2|.
CSASSSLAGDEQFF
TGCAGTGCTAGTAGTAGTCTAGCGGGAGACGAGCAGTTCTTC
>TRBJ2-3|TRBV7-8|TRBD2|few
CASSQGGRVTDTQYF
TGTGCCAGCAGCCAGGGCGGGAGGGTAACGGATACGCAGTATTTT
>TRBJ2-1|TRBV18|.|few
CASHEGAVGNEQFF
TGTGCCAGCCACGAAGGTGCAGTGGGAAATGAGCAGTTCTTC
>TRBJ1-5|TRBV20-1|.|many
CSARGTGFLNQPQHF
TGCAGTGCTAGGGGGACGGGATTTCTCAATCAGCCCCAGCATTTT
>TRBJ1-2|TRBV18|.|many
CASSPSGYAGGYTF
TGTGCCAGCTCACCATCAGGCTACGCGGGCGGCTACACCTTC
>TRBJ2-5|TRBV27|.|many
CASSYKRQEVGETQYF
TGTGCCAGCAGTTATAAGCGGCAGGAGGTTGGAGAGACCCAGTACTTC
>TRBJ2-1|TRBV11-2|TRBD2|many
CASSGTSVFNEQFF
TGTGCCAGCAGCGGGACTAGCGTTTTTAATGAGCAGTTCTTC
>TRBJ1-1|TRBV27|TRBD1|many
CASSLRRGGSEAFF
TGTGCCAGCAGTCTTCGCAGGGGGGGGTCTGAAGCTTTCTTT
>TRBJ1-2|TRBV28|.|.
CASSLRVLGGYTF
TGTGCCAGCAGCCTCAGGGTTCTGGGAGGCTACACCTTC
>TRBJ2-1|TRBV3-1|TRBD2|.
CASSQVPSGRAMNEQFF
TGTGCCAGCAGCCAAGTGCCAAGCGGGAGGGCCATGAATGAGCAGTTCTTC
>TRBJ2-1|TRBV10-3|TRBD2|few
CAISQGYLGLAGDHEQFF
TGTGCCATCAGCCAGGGGTACCTGGGACTAGCGGGAGATCATGAGCAGTTCTTC
>TRBJ2-7|TRBV29-1|.|.
CSGGDGDSYEQYF
TGCAGCGGGGGGGACGGAGACTCCTACGAGCAGTACTTC
>TRBJ2-1|TRBV29-1|.|many
CSVEDLWGHEYNEQFF
TGCAGCGTTGAAGATCTTTGGGGCCACGAATACAATGAGCAGTTCTTC
>TRBJ2-2|TRBV7-3|TRBD2|.
CASSLYAGTRKNTGELFF
TGTGCCAGCAGCTTATACGCAGGGACTAGGAAGAACACCGGGGAGCTGTTTTTT
>TRBJ1-1|TRBV20-1|.|.
CSARDLGAEAFF
TGCAGTGCTAGAGATCTGGGGGCTGAAGCTTTCTTT
>TRBJ2-3|TRBV10-3|.|few
CAISAVGVSTDTQYF
TGTGCCATCAGTGCTGTGGGGGTTAGCACAGATACGCAGTATTTT
>TRBJ2-7|TRBV2|TRBD2|.
CASAPSGVSYEQYF
TGTGCCAGCGCGCCCAGCGGGGTGTCCTACGAGCAGTACTTC
>TRBJ2-5|TRBV24-1|TRBD1|.
CATSDNLGTEKETQYF
TGTGCCACCAGTGATAACCTCGGGACAGAGAAAGAGACCCAGTACTTC
>TRBJ2-1|TRBV28|.|many
CASSLPRRQSNEQFF
TGTGCCAGCAGTTTACCTAGACGTCAGTCCAATGAGCAGTTCTTC
>TRBJ2-1|TRBV20-1|.|few
CSALKASAVDEQFF
TGCAGTGCTCTGAAGGCTAGCGCAGTGGATGAGCAGTTCTTC
>TRBJ2-7|TRBV11-2|TRBD1|many
CASSFGPGQGSYEQYF
TGTGCCAGCAGCTTTGGACCGGGACAGGGCTCCTACGAGCAGTACTTC
>TRBJ2-7|TRBV7-6|TRBD2|many
CASSPGTSGYYEQYF
TGTGCCAGCAGCCCCGGGACTAGCGGATACTACGAGCAGTACTTC
>TRBJ1-1|TRBV3-1|.|many
CASSQGGKPNTEAFF
TGTGCCAGCAGCCAGGGCGGAAAACCGAACACTGAAGCTTTCTTT
>TRBJ2-7|TRBV2|.|once
CASRSLARVHPSYEQYF
TGTGCCAGCAGGTCGCTAGCGCGAGTCCACCCCTCCTACGAGCAGTACTTC
>TRBJ1-1|TRBV10-3|TRBD1|many
CAIKTGTGNTEAFF
TGTGCCATCAAAACCGGGACAGGCAACACTGAAGCTTTCTTT
>TRBJ1-5|TRBV27|.|many
CASSLQGIGNQPQHF
TGTGCCAGCAGCCTACAGGGTATCGGCAATCAGCCCCAGCATTTT